Listed below are T cell receptor beta chains from one sample, sequenced in a study of blood T cell repertoires in COVID-19. Clones were read by immunoSEQ multiplex PCR, and TCRdb kept only the in-frame ones, dropping some. The sample consists of around 150,000 clones, under 80% of them appearing once. The sequenced sample consisted of peripheral blood. The receptor source for this set is a man between 65 and 85 years old with acute or convalescent COVID-19. Each CDR3 is given with its conserved first and last residue. The order of the fields is V gene, J gene, CDR3 protein.

>TRBV4-2|TRBJ2-1
CASSRAGGEGGEQFF
>TRBV2|TRBJ2-2
CASKPGSITGELFF
>TRBV12-2|TRBJ2-5
CASPSMGGQGEGTQYF
>TRBV7-3|TRBJ2-3
CATGRDSTDTQYF
>TRBV29-1|TRBJ1-4
CSVARATNEKLFF
>TRBV3-1/TRBV3-2|TRBJ1-2
CASSQEQRRGYTF
>TRBV29-1|TRBJ1-2
CSVVGQDGYTF
>TRBV18|TRBJ1-1
CASSPSEVNTEAFF
>TRBV5-1|TRBJ2-2
CASSLEVSGPNTGELFF
>TRBV28|TRBJ2-7
CASSIRDSYSYEQYF
>TRBV5-1|TRBJ2-6
CASSLGQTLSGANVLTF
>TRBV25-1|TRBJ2-5
CASTPRAGNQETQYF
>TRBV19|TRBJ1-1
CASTSRQGTEAFF
>TRBV5-1|TRBJ2-7
CASSASTGGGYEQYF
>TRBV4-1|TRBJ2-1
CASSQDLAWEQFF
>TRBV11-3|TRBJ2-3
CASSLYSPTDTQYF
>TRBV19|TRBJ2-5
CASSLLAGEQETQYF
>TRBV6-4|TRBJ2-1
CASSLLAGGWFDEQFF
>TRBV19|TRBJ2-2
CASTTGGRDTGELFF
>TRBV3-1/TRBV3-2|TRBJ2-2
CASSQDSPLPNTGELFF
>TRBV29-1|TRBJ1-4
CSYQGDINEKLFF
>TRBV27|TRBJ2-5
CASSPQPQGQETQYF
>TRBV11-2|TRBJ2-7
CASSLAGTSGRGEQYF
>TRBV5-6|TRBJ2-3
CASSFRLGADTQYF
>TRBV3-1/TRBV3-2|TRBJ2-7
CASSRGTYEQYF
>TRBV15|TRBJ2-7
CATSRDQGAQYF
>TRBV12-3/TRBV12-4|TRBJ1-3
CASRLNSGNTIYF